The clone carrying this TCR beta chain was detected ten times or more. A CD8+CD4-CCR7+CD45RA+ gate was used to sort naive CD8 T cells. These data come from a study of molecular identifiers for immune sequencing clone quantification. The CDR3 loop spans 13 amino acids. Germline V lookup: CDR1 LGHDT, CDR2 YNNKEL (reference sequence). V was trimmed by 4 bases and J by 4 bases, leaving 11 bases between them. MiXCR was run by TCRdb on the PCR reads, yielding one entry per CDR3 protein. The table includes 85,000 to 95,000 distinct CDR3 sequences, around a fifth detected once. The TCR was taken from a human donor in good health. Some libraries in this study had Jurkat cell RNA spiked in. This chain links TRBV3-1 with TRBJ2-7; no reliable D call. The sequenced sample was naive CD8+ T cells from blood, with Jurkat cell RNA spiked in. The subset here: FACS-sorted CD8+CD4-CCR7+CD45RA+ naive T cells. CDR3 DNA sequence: TGTGCCAGCAGCCCAAGTCTGACGTACGAGCAGTACTTC. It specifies CASSPSLTYEQYF.